This is a list of T cell receptor beta chains from one sample in a study of T cells in Graves' hyperthyroidism and ophthalmopathy. A single record per CDR3 protein comes from TCRdb applying MiXCR to the multiplex PCR reads. This sample has 250,000 to 300,000 distinct CDR3 sequences, with 10% to 15% found just once. The source material was blood. Every receptor here comes from a woman aged 25 to 39 with Graves' hyperthyroidism that later progressed to Graves' ophthalmopathy. Both conserved end residues are trimmed from each CDR3. Fields, in order: V gene, J gene, CDR3 protein.

TRBV28	TRBJ2-2	ASSLRSSNTGELF
TRBV4-1	TRBJ2-7	ASSQVPGLAGKGTYEQY
TRBV27	TRBJ2-7	ASSLSWGWPYEQY
TRBV6-2/TRBV6-3	TRBJ2-5	ASTFGSFRETQY
TRBV2	TRBJ1-4	ASSGGSTGLVKKLF
TRBV28	TRBJ2-7	ASSIRGGLSREQY
TRBV5-6	TRBJ2-3	ASSLFWVEVAGGTDTQY
TRBV5-6	TRBJ2-7	ASSFGTGEVIYEQY
TRBV5-5	TRBJ1-5	ASSSVQGVQPQH
TRBV10-3	TRBJ1-4	AIGQGAGEKLF
TRBV20-1	TRBJ2-7	SANSQNSYEQY
TRBV10-3	TRBJ2-7	AISSGSEQY
TRBV6-8	TRBJ2-2	APPRQNTGELF
TRBV30	TRBJ2-1	AWSDSYNEQF
TRBV30	TRBJ2-3	AWSPGTSPTDTQY
TRBV27	TRBJ1-6	ASSLPPPGGDNSPLH
TRBV10-2	TRBJ2-3	ANSFGVDTDTQY
TRBV11-2	TRBJ1-6	ASSLFQNNSPLH
TRBV7-9	TRBJ2-1	ASSSSGRANEQF
TRBV6-1	TRBJ2-7	ASNLQRESCEQY
TRBV28	TRBJ1-5	ASSLDRGDLEAQH
TRBV6-2/TRBV6-3	TRBJ2-1	ASISIGNEQF
TRBV6-1	TRBJ2-7	ASSSLDGGRTPHEQY
TRBV28	TRBJ1-1	ASTLWDMNTEAF
TRBV20-1	TRBJ1-5	SAREGQTGYLGNQPQH
TRBV28	TRBJ2-5	ASSYRVGTGTETQY
TRBV12-3/TRBV12-4	TRBJ2-5	ASSLWTSGRDETQY
TRBV2	TRBJ2-5	ASSPPSVETQY
TRBV5-1	TRBJ1-1	ASSLTSRSMNTEAF
TRBV2	TRBJ2-1	ASSLQGWNEQF
TRBV4-1	TRBJ2-7	ASSPRNRPYEQY
TRBV19	TRBJ2-7	ASSSTSGTAVQY
TRBV20-1	TRBJ2-1	SAAPPGLAGVNEQF
TRBV24-1	TRBJ2-5	ATRDRDKETQY
TRBV7-8	TRBJ1-5	ASSLGDSSPQH
TRBV12-3/TRBV12-4	TRBJ2-1	ASIGTSETPLPRDEQF
TRBV27	TRBJ1-6	ASSPYRGTNSPLH
TRBV7-9	TRBJ1-1	ASSHREFTEAF
TRBV5-1	TRBJ2-7	ASSLTRQGHEQY
TRBV27	TRBJ2-7	ASSLVGEGNYEQY
TRBV13	TRBJ2-7	ASSLRLTSGSYEQY
TRBV12-3/TRBV12-4	TRBJ2-3	ASSLQGLGTTDTQY
TRBV3-1	TRBJ2-2	ASSYSGYGGELF
TRBV2	TRBJ1-5	ASSVEGTQPQH
TRBV12-3/TRBV12-4	TRBJ2-1	ASSFPRDTAGNEQF
TRBV20-1	TRBJ2-1	SARYTGTRTQKQF
TRBV19	TRBJ2-5	ASTPGQGAWTQY
TRBV6-2/TRBV6-3	TRBJ1-1	ASSYQGTGTEAF
TRBV11-2	TRBJ2-3	ASSLPRERGSTQY